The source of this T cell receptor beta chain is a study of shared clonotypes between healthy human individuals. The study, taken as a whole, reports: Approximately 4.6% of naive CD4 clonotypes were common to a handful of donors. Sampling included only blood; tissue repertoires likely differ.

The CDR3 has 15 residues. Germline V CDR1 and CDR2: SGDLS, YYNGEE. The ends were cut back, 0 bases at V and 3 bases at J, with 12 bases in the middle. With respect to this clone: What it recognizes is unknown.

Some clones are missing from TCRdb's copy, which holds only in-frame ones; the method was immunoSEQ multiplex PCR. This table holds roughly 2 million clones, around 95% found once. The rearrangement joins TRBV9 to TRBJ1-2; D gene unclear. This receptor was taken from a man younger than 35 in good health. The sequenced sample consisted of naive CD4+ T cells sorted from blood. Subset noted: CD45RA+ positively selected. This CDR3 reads CASSVGESPYYGYTF. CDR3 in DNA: TGTGCCAGCAGCGTAGGGGAGTCCCCCTACTATGGCTACACCTTC.